Presented here are 8 T cell receptor beta chains from one specimen sequenced in a study of T cells after yellow fever vaccination. Using its own MiXCR run on the 5' RACE reads, TCRdb lists one record per CDR3 protein. This sample carries 250,000 to 300,000 distinct CDR3 sequences, around 4.9% of them seen once, and the ten largest clones take around 3.5%. The sample here was CD4+ T cells sorted from PBMCs, taken on the day of the yellow fever booster vaccination. All receptors derive from a man aged 18 to 30 who received the YFV17D yellow fever vaccine.

This clonotype has a count of ten or more. The CDR3, as DNA: TGTGCCAGCAGCCCATACACGGGGGAGACCCAGTACTTC. This codes for CASSPYTGETQYF. The chain uses TRBV27 and TRBJ2-5; a possible D gene is TRBD2 (5 bases). Deletions cut 6 bases from V and 5 bases from J, with 13 bases between. The V gene's germline CDR1 is MNHEY and CDR2 SMNVEV (reference sequence). The CDR3 totals 13 residues.

The gene calls are TRBV12-3 or TRBV12-4 and TRBJ2-1; perhaps TRBD1 as D (6 bases). V was shortened by 5 bases and J by 2 bases, with 13 bases between the two germline ends. The CDR3 covers 15 residues. CDR3 sequence reads: CASSLLGQTYNEQFF. The CDR3 nucleotides are TGTGCCAGCAGTCTCCTCGGACAGACCTACAATGAGCAGTTCTTC.

The V call is TRBV10-2, the J call TRBJ2-7, with D hard to call. The germline V gene has CDR1 WSHSY and CDR2 SAAADI. This CDR3 spans 13 amino acids. The V gene lost 8 bases and the J gene lost 0 bases, with 11 bases spanning the gap. As DNA, the CDR3 is TGCGCCAGCTGTAACCCAGTCTCCTACGAGCAGTACTTC. Translation gives CASCNPVSYEQYF.

A few counts support this clonotype. The chain carries TRBV25-1 and TRBJ1-5; 7 nucleotides line up with TRBD1. Losses at the gene ends were 3 bases for V and 3 bases for J; bases not matched to a gene: 2. Germline lookup yields CDR1 MGHDK and CDR2 SYGVNS. This CDR3 spans 14 amino acids. The CDR3 DNA sequence: TGTGCCAGCAGTGACAGGGGGAACAATCAGCCCCAGCATTTT. Protein: CASSDRGNNQPQHF.

There are many counts of this clonotype. This chain links TRBV18 with TRBJ2-2, with a tentative D call TRBD2 (6 bases). The ends were cut back, 4 bases at V and 3 bases at J, with 15 bases in the middle. Germline loops: CDR1 KGHSH, CDR2 LQKENI. This CDR3 is built from 16 residues. The CDR3 region is CASSRPRDFYTGELFF. The CDR3 DNA reads as TGTGCCAGCTCACGCCCCCGGGACTTCTACACCGGGGAGCTGTTTTTT.

There are a few counts of this clonotype. The V call is TRBV5-4, the J call TRBJ2-1, with D unclear. Looked up from germline, CDR1 is SGHNT and CDR2 is YYREEE (reference sequence). V lost 0 bases, J lost 0 bases, and 7 bases lay in between. This CDR3 contains 15 residues. The CDR3 DNA reads TGTGCCAGCAGCTTGGACAAGACCTCCTACAATGAGCAGTTCTTC. Protein: CASSLDKTSYNEQFF.

This rearrangement joins TRBV12-2 to TRBJ2-2; TRBD1, the table's D call, lacks a check against the DNA. TRBV12-2 is labeled a pseudogene. CDR3 length: 19 residues. This chain's CDR3 is CASRLVSGKGMKDTGELFF. The CDR3 nucleotides read TGTGCAAGTCGCTTAGTGTCCGGGAAGGGCATGAAGGACACCGGGGAGCTGTTTTTT.

This clonotype was seen only a few times. The rearrangement links TRBV28 to TRBJ1-4; TRBD1 is a possible D gene (6 bases). Per germline, CDR1 MDHEN and CDR2 SYDVKM. The CDR3 spans 12 residues. The CDR3 loop is CATGRGREKLFF. The CDR3 nucleotides read TGTGCTACGGGCAGGGGAAGAGAAAAACTGTTTTTT.